The sequence of this T cell receptor beta chain was determined in a study of tumor-infiltrating lymphocytes in primary liver carcinoma. Notes on this clonotype: Its antigen is currently unknown. One junction end disagrees with the germline gene, perhaps due to a read error.

From roughly 0.45 ug total RNA, TCR beta cDNA was generated with a primer in the constant region. TCR beta libraries came from three nested multiplex PCR rounds using slightly modified ARM-PCR. The two initial PCR rounds, around 11 cycles each, used TRBV1-TRBV30 forward and C-beta reverse primers. TCRdb re-called the multiplex PCR reads with MiXCR, one entry per CDR3 protein. This sample has 80,000 or so distinct CDR3 sequences, with about 70% found just once. Total RNA and DNA came together from 20-30 mg of bulk tissue without cell sorting. Treatment-naive at the time, the patients had chronic HBV infection. Tumor samples all exceeded 80% viable tumor cells. Overall study results and limits: Tumor region pairs shared more overlap than did tumor-adjacent and tumor-blood pairs. Significantly larger top-250-clone fractions were found in tumors than in blood (p = 0.039).

Per germline, CDR1 SGHAT and CDR2 FQNNGV. This CDR3 comprises 16 residues. Input material: liver tumor tissue from sampling region 4. Regarding subset: tumor region T4, right-lateral pole. The J gene is TRBJ1-2, the V gene TRBV11-2; the D gene is possibly TRBD1 (5 bases). The source is an older woman with primary liver carcinoma and hepatitis B virus infection. The CDR3 loop is CASSLRTPEGFYGYIF. As DNA, the CDR3 is TGTGCCAGCAGCCTCAGGACACCGGAGGGGTTTTATGGCTACATCTTC.